This TCR beta chain was found in a study of CDR3 diversity in severe acne. The V end lost 5 bases, the J end lost 2 bases, and 21 bases lay between the germline ends. The CDR3 contains 17 residues. From germline, CDR1 is MNHEY and CDR2 SMNVEV (reference sequence). TCRdb ran MiXCR on the PCR reads and lists one entry per CDR3 protein. The sample carries approximately 79,000 distinct CDR3 sequences, 48% recorded once. This receptor was identified in a male donor in good health, serving as a control. The chain joins TRBV27 to TRBJ2-5; tentative D call: TRBD2 (6 bases). The sample consisted of blood. CDR3 DNA: TGTGCCAGCAGTCCCCTCGAGGAGGGGCTGGGGCAAGAGACCCAGTACTTC. Residues: CASSPLEEGLGQETQYF.